What follows are 8 T cell receptor beta chains derived from one specimen sequenced in a study of response to subunit inactivated influenza vaccine. Via MiXCR, TCRdb re-called the RT-PCR reads, giving one row per CDR3 protein. The table includes around 520,000 distinct CDR3 sequences, roughly 10% detected once. This sample comprised PBMCs from blood, obtained on the day of vaccination. Receptors originate from a man between 50 and 59 years old who received an inactivated influenza vaccine.

The genes are TRBV4-2 and TRBJ2-1, with D hard to call. V was pared by 0 bases and J by 8 bases, with 8 bases between. This CDR3 has 13 residues. Germline V gives CDR1 LGHNA, CDR2 YNFKEQ. The chain's CDR3 is CASSQDPYDEQFF. CDR3 DNA sequence: TGTGCCAGCAGCCAAGATCCATACGATGAGCAGTTCTTC.

This clonotype was recorded at least ten times. The chain employs TRBV3-1 and TRBJ1-1; no definite D call. CDR1 and CDR2 from the germline V gene are LGHDT and YNNKEL (reference sequence). The CDR3 contains 14 residues. Deletions cut 1 base from V and 2 bases from J, with 8 bases between. CDR3 in DNA: TGTGCCAGCAGCCAAGTTTCCTCTAACACTGAAGCTTTCTTT. Protein: CASSQVSSNTEAFF.

This sequence joins TRBV12-3 or TRBV12-4 and TRBJ2-1; no clear D. Trimming shortened V by 5 bases and J by 3 bases, and 8 bases separated the two germline ends. The CDR3 runs to 13 residues. This chain's CDR3 is CASSPVRYNEQFF. In nucleotides, the CDR3 is TGTGCCAGCAGTCCGGTTCGCTACAATGAGCAGTTCTTC.

The rearrangement links TRBV4-2 to TRBJ2-3, with a weak D call TRBD1 (6 bases). V was cut by 4 bases and J by 0 bases, with 11 bases left in between. Germline V gene data show CDR1 as LGHNA and CDR2 as YNFKEQ. The CDR3 is 15 residues long. The CDR3 protein is CASSRDRSSTDTQYF. CDR3 nucleotides: TGTGCCAGCAGCCGCGACAGGTCGAGCACAGATACGCAGTATTTT.

The chain employs TRBV5-1 and TRBJ2-7; 10 bases agree with TRBD2. J was trimmed by 3 bases and V by 4 bases; bases with no gene match: 4. The CDR3 length is 14 residues. In germline, CDR1 is SGHRS, CDR2 YFSETQ. CDR3 bases: TGCGCCAGCAGCGCCGGACTAGCGGACTACGAGCAGTACTTC. Amino acids: CASSAGLADYEQYF.

There are a few counts of this clonotype. The genes are TRBV6-1 and TRBJ1-6; TRBD1 matches at 7 bases. This CDR3 comprises 16 residues. Trimming removed 7 bases from V and 2 bases from J; junction bases left unmatched: 8. CDR1 is MNHNS, CDR2 SASEGT, per germline. CDR3 in amino acids: CASTQTGFPYNSPLHF. CDR3 coding DNA: TGTGCCAGCACCCAGACAGGGTTCCCCTATAATTCACCCCTCCACTTT.

In DNA, the CDR3 is TGTGCCAGCAGCCAAGATCCTATTACTAGCGGGGGAGATACGCAGTATTTT. It specifies CASSQDPITSGGDTQYF. The chain couples TRBV3-1 to TRBJ2-3, with 11 bases lining up with TRBD2. Germline V gene lookup returns CDR1 LGHDT and CDR2 YNNKEL (reference sequence). The CDR3 covers 17 residues. After removal of 0 bases from V and 5 bases from J, the junction contained 7 bases not matched to a gene.

The chain carries TRBV19 and TRBJ2-2; D ambiguous. The germline gives CDR1 LNHDA, CDR2 SQIVND (reference sequence). V shed 9 bases and J shed 5 bases, with 13 bases lying between them. CDR3 length equals 13 residues. This chain's CDR3 is CASQSWGTGELFF. CDR3 sequence (DNA): TGTGCCAGCCAGTCATGGGGAACCGGGGAGCTGTTTTTT. The full variable domain, completed using reference TRBV19 and TRBJ2-2, is DGGITQSPKYLFRKEGQNVTLSCEQNLNHDAMYWYRQDPGQGLRLIYYSQIVNDFQKGDIAEGYSVSREKKESFPLTVTSAQKNPTAFYLCASQSWGTGELFFGEGSRLTVL.